The entry below describes one T cell receptor beta chain. The antigen is unknown. These data are taken from a study of T cell responses to AZD1222 COVID-19 vaccine. Whole-study findings and limits: The donor cohort was predominantly white British with a female majority, and clonal diversity may have been underestimated.

Libraries were prepared by immunoSEQ multiplex PCR; TCRdb keeps only in-frame clonotypes and omits some of them. The data show over 120,000 clones, with roughly nine tenths seen just once and under 2% held by the top ten. CDR3 length: 13 residues. Per the germline V gene, CDR1 is SNHLY and CDR2 is FYNNEI. Between the trimmed V and J ends, which lost 5 bases and 4 bases, there was a span of 11 bases. The TCR was taken from an adult who received the AZD1222 COVID-19 vaccine. The gene calls are TRBV2 and TRBJ1-1; no reliable D call. The sequencing used peripheral blood, collected 28 days after the second AZD1222 dose. CDR3 nucleotides: TGTGCCAGCAGTCGACACTATTCCACTGAAGCTTTCTTT. Protein sequence: CASSRHYSTEAFF.